This T cell receptor beta chain comes out of a study of shared clonotypes between healthy human individuals. Study details: Three plates each covered CD4 naive and memory; CD8 naive two, CD8 memory one.

It was CD45RO-negative cells, positively selected for CCR7, that made up naive CD8 cells, with terminally differentiated effector memory CD45RA+ cells excluded. Study-wide results and limits: For naive CD4 cells, 4% to 6% of clonotypes were shared across a handful of donors. Generation probabilities were higher for clonotypes shared across all four sorted-subset donors than for unshared ones.

With regard to this clone: Its target is not known.

Trimming took 2 bases from V and 5 from J, leaving 12 bases between them. CDR1 is MNHEY, CDR2 SVGAGI, per germline. There are 14 residues in the CDR3. The input for sorted-subset replicate PCRs was about 0.2 ug DNA, some 28,000 T cell genomes. TCRdb keeps only in-frame clones here, not all; method: immunoSEQ multiplex PCR. The sample holds over 2 million clones; about 95% are singletons and the top ten take about 1.1%. The gene calls are TRBV6-5 and TRBJ1-1, with TRBD1 as a possible D gene (5 bases). The sample consisted of naive CD8+ T cells sorted from blood. This TCR was recovered from a man younger than 35 in good health. The CDR3 DNA follows: TGTGCCAGCAGTTACGTAGGGAAGGGGACTGAAGCTTTCTTT. It yields the protein CASSYVGKGTEAFF.